This T cell receptor beta chain was identified during a study of T-cell memory formation after mild COVID-19. About the research overall: There were largely donor-specific TCR clusters.

This CDR3 contains 15 residues. From germline, CDR1 is MNHEY and CDR2 SMNVEV (reference sequence). Trimming left V 2 bases short and J 3 bases short, with 14 bases between. TCRdb re-analysed the 5' RACE reads in MiXCR, keeping a single row per CDR3 protein. The data show about 430,000 distinct CDR3 sequences, roughly 24% seen once. The sample was PBMCs or a T cell subset sorted from them (not recorded which). The source is an adult woman who had mild COVID-19 (a few samples of this study predate the infection). Cell type and time point are not known. The rearrangement links TRBV27 to TRBJ2-7, with D perhaps given as TRBD1 or TRBD2 (5 bases each). CDR3 loop: CASSLTGRAFYEQYF. Written as DNA, the CDR3 is TGTGCCAGCAGTTTAACGGGACGGGCCTTCTACGAGCAGTACTTC.